This T cell receptor beta chain comes out of a study of blood T cells in healthy people across ages (dated by TCRdb to about 2015). Some background on the complete study: In model experiments, roughly one uniquely barcoded TCR beta cDNA molecule per two T cells was captured by template switching. To track age-related changes in TCR beta repertoire diversity, the study relied on deep sequencing normalized with unique cDNA molecular identifiers. The donors were split into four age groups: young (average about 15 years), middle-aged (about 40), aged (about 62) and long-lived (roughly 86). To avoid experimental bias, donors of different ages were spread randomly across the sequencing lanes. Using the same blood draw, the study looked at two additional independent replicas of 1 million unique cDNA reads for two donors, one aged 18 to 30 and the other aged 80 or older.

General findings and caveats noted by the study authors: Bulk unsorted PBMC profiling prevented conclusive comparison of naive and antigen-experienced compartments. Observed TCR beta diversity correlated strongly with the percentage of naive T cells measured by flow cytometry. The CMV infection status of donors was not known, potentially confounding age-related changes in expanded clonotypes. As age increased, observed TCR beta diversity per million T cells dropped in a roughly linear way, and a significant reduction was already evident by age 40. Estimates of total diversity from one million sequenced T cells were regarded as lower bounds and underestimates. Compared with the aged group, the long-lived group had more naive CD4+ T cells, fewer expanded clones and increased TCR diversity, a pattern suggesting age selection.

The donors were roughly 38 Caucasian individuals from Russia, aged 6 to 90 years, who were systemically healthy. About 10 milliliters of peripheral blood were collected from each donor into EDTA-treated Vacutainer tubes. PBMCs were isolated by Ficoll-Paque density-gradient centrifugation, with at least 6 million obtained per sample. Total RNA was extracted from PBMCs with Trizol reagent, with at least 6 micrograms obtained per sample. For every donor, flow cytometry on a PBMC aliquot measured the percentage of naive CD45RAhigh/CD27high T cells. The V and J ends are trimmed by 1 base and 5 bases, leaving 13 bases between them. The germline V gene gives CDR1 as SGHDT and CDR2 as YYEEEE. The CDR3 measures 15 amino acids from cysteine to phenylalanine. The sequence is cut down to CDR3 DNA, 45 bases in frame from base 1. Library creation used 5' RACE. Instrument on record: Illumina HiSeq 2500. The second PCR ran for roughly 7 to 12 cycles and used a J-beta primer mix along with a sample-barcoded 5' primer. A unique molecular identifier was introduced onto each TCR beta cDNA molecule by a template-switch 5' adaptor carrying 12 random nucleotides. Each sample yielded at least 2.5 million CDR3-containing paired-end reads. First-strand cDNA synthesis was performed from all RNA using the Mint cDNA synthesis kit, with priming by a TRBC-specific oligonucleotide. All cDNA was treated with uracil-DNA glycosylase and then went through a first 18-cycle PCR with the universal primers M1SS and BC2_uni_R. In the original analysis: For normalization, 1 million high-quality reads were randomly selected from each sample, with every read carrying a distinct molecular identifier. Instead of being binned into consensus sequences, reads with shared molecular identifiers were discarded. MiTCR, set to a Q25 quality threshold and the strictest error-elimination algorithm, was used for CDR3 identification, clonotype clustering and error correction. A nonparametric unseen species model with Euler transformation was used to estimate a lower bound on total TCR beta diversity. TCRdb reprocessed the public reads (quality trimming at Q25 with fastp, clone calling with MiXCR) and kept in-frame beta chains. Merged by CDR3 protein, the rows form single entries marked with the most common genes and DNA. TCRdb, not the original authors, processed these V and J calls. In this sample the table shows hundreds of thousands of distinct CDR3 sequences, roughly 31% of which occur a single time. The ten biggest clones cover less than 20% of the sample.

This clonotype came up many times. The antigen this receptor binds is unknown. No much larger clone is present one base from it, and per-base qualities are unavailable. The sequence is built from TRBV5-6 and TRBJ1-5; a confident D gene designation cannot be given. Sequencing was carried out using blood. This TCR came from a woman of 80 years or more in good health. This receptor has the CDR3 CASSLLSRQDQPQHF. The bases are TGTGCCAGCAGCTTGTTAAGTAGACAAGATCAGCCCCAGCATTTT.